Following are 3 T cell receptor beta chains from one sample sequenced in a study of metastatic and nonmetastatic thyroid tumors. TCRdb reassembled clones from the PCR reads with MiXCR. The sample lists tens of thousands of clones, roughly an eighth occurring once. Not a single patient had been given any form of treatment at any point before undergoing thyroid surgery. Source material: blood. These receptors were taken from a male donor with papillary thyroid cancer or a benign thyroid nodule (not recorded which). Some clones in this sample may be carry-over from other donors' samples.

This clone was detected many times. V gene TRBV29-1 combines with J gene TRBJ1-6; tentative D call: TRBD1 (5 bases). Looked up from germline, CDR1 is SQVTM and CDR2 is ANQGSEA. Trimming removed 5 bases from V and 4 bases from J, with 9 bases in between. The CDR3 spans 13 residues. Written as DNA, the CDR3 is TGCAGCGTTCAGGACACTTATAATTCACCCCTCCACTTT. Protein product: CSVQDTYNSPLHF.

The genes are TRBV20-1 and TRBJ2-7; no firm D call. Deletions cut 0 bases from V and 3 bases from J, with 12 bases between. Germline V gene sequence: CDR1 DFQATT, CDR2 SNEGSKA (reference sequence). The CDR3 is 14 amino acids. This CDR3 is CSAREERSHYEQYF. CDR3 nucleotide sequence: TGCAGTGCTAGAGAAGAGAGGAGCCACTACGAGCAGTACTTC.

In its sample, this clone was seen many times. Relative to the germline gene, one junction end is altered; a read error may explain this. This sequence joins TRBV5-1 and TRBJ1-2; a possible D gene is TRBD1 (5 bases). Germline lookup yields CDR1 SGHRS and CDR2 YFSETQ. The CDR3 contains 14 residues. CDR3 region: CANSLGEGPIGYTF. Here the CDR3 DNA reads TGCGCCAACAGCTTGGGGGAGGGCCCGATAGGCTACACCTTC.